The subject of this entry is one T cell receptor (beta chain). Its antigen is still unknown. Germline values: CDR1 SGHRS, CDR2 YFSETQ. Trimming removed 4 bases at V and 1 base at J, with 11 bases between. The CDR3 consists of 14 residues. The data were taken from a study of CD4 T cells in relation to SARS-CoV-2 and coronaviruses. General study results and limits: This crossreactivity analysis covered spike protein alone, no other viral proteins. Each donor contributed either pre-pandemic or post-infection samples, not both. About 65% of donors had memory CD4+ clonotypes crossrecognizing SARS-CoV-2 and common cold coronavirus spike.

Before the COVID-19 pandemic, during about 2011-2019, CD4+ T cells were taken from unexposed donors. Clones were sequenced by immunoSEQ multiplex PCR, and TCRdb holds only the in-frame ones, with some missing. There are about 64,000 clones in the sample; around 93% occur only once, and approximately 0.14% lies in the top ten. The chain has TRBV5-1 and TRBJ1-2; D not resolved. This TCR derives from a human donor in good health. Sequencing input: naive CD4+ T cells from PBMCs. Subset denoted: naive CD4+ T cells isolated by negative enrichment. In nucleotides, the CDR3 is TGCGCCAGCAGCCTGACACAAATTAACTATGGCTACACCTTC. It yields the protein CASSLTQINYGYTF.